A single sample is the source of the 21 T cell receptor beta chains below, sequenced in a study of low-dose radiotherapy and immunotherapy resistance in tumors. The time point denotes: before trial treatment. First-strand cDNA relied on TRAV- and TRBV-specific primers spanning alpha and beta chains. TCRs underwent 15 to 25 PCR cycles of amplification with a constant-region primer and V-primer adapter. Using its own MiXCR run on the reads, TCRdb lists one record per CDR3 protein. The sample has about 39,000 distinct CDR3 sequences; around 30% are singletons. Source: PBMCs, taken before treatment. Receptors originate from a male donor with gallbladder cancer.

In its sample, this clonotype is medium-sized. V is TRBV27 and J is TRBJ2-7; possible D gene TRBD2, 6 bases. The CDR3 has 14 residues. CDR1 is MNHEY and CDR2 is SMNVEV in the germline V gene (reference sequence). Trimming removed 3 bases at V and 0 bases at J, with 9 bases between. The CDR3 reads CASSFYGSSYEQYF. The CDR3 DNA reads TGTGCCAGCAGTTTTTACGGGAGCTCCTACGAGCAGTACTTC.

This clonotype was seen repeatedly, ten times or more. The rearrangement links TRBV19 to TRBJ2-5; TRBD2 might be the D (5 bases). Germline V gives CDR1 LNHDA, CDR2 SQIVND (reference sequence). The CDR3 has 13 residues. V lost 3 bases and J 3 bases, leaving 8 bases between the germline ends. In DNA form, the CDR3 reads TGTGCCAGTAGTATCGGGAAAAAAGAGACCCAGTACTTC. Its translation: CASSIGKKETQYF.

Points on this clonotype: With only one base between it and a far larger clone, this is likely a read error. The J gene is TRBJ1-2, the V gene TRBV28; D is perhaps TRBD1 (5 bases). CDR1 is MDHEN and CDR2 is SYDVKM in the germline V gene. This CDR3 has 14 amino acids. This CDR3 is CTSSFTAGNYGYTF. The CDR3 DNA is TGTACCAGCAGTTTTACAGCAGGGAACTATGGCTACACCTTC.

The V call is TRBV7-2, the J call TRBJ2-1; the D is unclear. Trimming removed 1 base at V and 2 bases at J, with 12 bases between. This CDR3 spans 16 amino acids. CDR1 is SGHTA and CDR2 is FQGNSA in the germline V gene. In nucleotides, the CDR3 is TGTGCCAGCAGCTTAGAGGGAACGGAGACCTACAATGAGCAGTTCTTC. Protein: CASSLEGTETYNEQFF. Full variable domain (outside the CDR3, taken from reference TRBV7-2 and TRBJ2-1): GAGVSQSPSNKVTEKGKDVELRCDPISGHTALYWYRQSLGQGLEFLIYFQGNSAPDKSGLPSDRFSAERTGGSVSTLTIQRTQQEDSAVYLCASSLEGTETYNEQFFGPGTRLTVL.

This clonotype has at least ten counts. This CDR3 is CASSLLLGQGETQYF. The DNA of the CDR3 is TGTGCCAGCAGCCTATTGTTAGGGCAGGGGGAGACCCAGTACTTC. The gene calls are TRBV25-1 and TRBJ2-5; D might be TRBD1 (6 bases). The CDR3 totals 15 residues. V lost 6 bases and J 5 bases, leaving 19 bases between the germline ends. Per the germline V gene, CDR1 is MGHDK and CDR2 is SYGVNS.

This clonotype was detected ten times or more. This rearrangement joins TRBV7-9 to TRBJ1-4; no reliable D call. CDR3 length: 14 amino acids. The germline V gene encodes CDR1 SEHNR and CDR2 FQNEAQ (reference sequence). The ends were cut back, 5 bases at V and 10 bases at J, with 17 bases in the middle. CDR3 DNA: TGTGCCAGCAGCATAAGGACTGGAGTGGGAAAACTGTTTTTT. This translates into CASSIRTGVGKLFF.

This clonotype was seen ten or more times. The chain couples TRBV2 to TRBJ2-3, with D perhaps given as TRBD1 or TRBD2 (5 bases each). The V and J ends lost 6 bases and 4 bases respectively, with 14 bases between them. Germline V gene lookup returns CDR1 SNHLY and CDR2 FYNNEI. The CDR3 covers 14 residues. DNA of the CDR3: TGTGCCAGCAGAGGGGACCAAGTTGCAGATACGCAGTATTTT. Translated, it gives CASRGDQVADTQYF. The full variable domain, its missing parts supplied by reference TRBV2 and TRBJ2-3, is EPEVTQTPSHQVTQMGQEVILRCVPISNHLYFYWYRQILGQKVEFLVSFYNNEISEKSEIFDDQFSVERPDGSNFTLKIRSTKLEDSAMYFCASRGDQVADTQYFGPGTRLTVL.

This clonotype has a single count. The V and J genes are TRBV7-9 and TRBJ1-5, with no clear D. The CDR3 runs 15 residues. Germline CDR1 is SEHNR and CDR2 is FQNEAQ (reference sequence). Trimming took 1 base from V and 4 from J, leaving 11 bases between them. CDR3: CASSLDGRINQPQHF. DNA for the CDR3: TGTGCCAGCAGCTTAGACGGACGGATTAATCAGCCCCAGCATTTT.

This clonotype appeared many times. This chain uses TRBV6-2 or TRBV6-3 with TRBJ1-5; D may be TRBD1 (6 bases). V was trimmed by 6 bases and J by 4 bases, leaving 13 bases between them. CDR3 size: 14 residues. The germline V gene encodes CDR1 MNHEY and CDR2 SVGEGT. The CDR3 region is CASRNGGRNQPQHF. The CDR3 DNA sequence: TGTGCCAGCAGAAATGGGGGGCGTAATCAGCCCCAGCATTTT.

The table lists this clonotype with many counts. The V and J genes are TRBV5-1 and TRBJ2-1; possible D gene TRBD2, 5 bases. V was clipped by 1 base and J by 1 base, with 9 bases between them. The CDR3 sequence is 15 residues long. Germline CDR1 is SGHRS and CDR2 is YFSETQ. The CDR3 nucleotides read TGCGCCAGCAGCTTGCATGAGGGATCCTACAATGAGCAGTTCTTC. It is translated as CASSLHEGSYNEQFF. The full variable domain, rest sourced from reference TRBV5-1 and TRBJ2-1, is KAGVTQTPRYLIKTRGQQVTLSCSPISGHRSVSWYQQTPGQGLQFLFEYFSETQRNKGNFPGRFSGRQFSNSRSEMNVSTLELGDSALYLCASSLHEGSYNEQFFGPGTRLTVL.

This clonotype was found many times. The V and J genes are TRBV18 and TRBJ1-1; the D is unclear. Trimming took off 2 bases at V and 0 bases at J, with 16 bases between the two ends. The germline CDR1 and CDR2 sequences are KGHSH and LQKENI. The CDR3 covers 17 residues. CDR3 bases: TGTGCCAGCTCACCAGTTCAGGCAGTACAACTGAACACTGAAGCTTTCTTT. Translated, it gives CASSPVQAVQLNTEAFF.

This clonotype has at least ten counts. The V and J genes are TRBV2 and TRBJ2-7; 8 positions match TRBD2. V was clipped by 7 bases and J by 5 bases; unmatched bases: 25. The CDR3 is 19 residues long. The germline gives CDR1 SNHLY, CDR2 FYNNEI. CDR3 region: CASNPPGGGRPIESDEQYF. CDR3 in DNA: TGTGCCAGCAACCCCCCGGGGGGGGGGCGTCCTATCGAATCGGACGAGCAGTACTTC.

This clonotype was detected ten times or more. V usage is TRBV7-2 and J usage is TRBJ1-2; unclear D gene. Trimming took 5 bases from V and 4 from J, leaving 14 bases between them. This CDR3 contains 14 residues. Germline lookup yields CDR1 SGHTA and CDR2 FQGNSA. CDR3 in amino acids: CASSPSGNLYGYTF. The CDR3 DNA follows: TGTGCCAGCAGCCCTTCCGGGAACCTCTATGGCTACACCTTC. Complete variable domain (other parts from reference TRBV7-2 and TRBJ1-2): GAGVSQSPSNKVTEKGKDVELRCDPISGHTALYWYRQSLGQGLEFLIYFQGNSAPDKSGLPSDRFSAERTGGSVSTLTIQRTQQEDSAVYLCASSPSGNLYGYTFGSGTRLTVV.

This clonotype was detected ten times or more. This chain joins TRBV13 and TRBJ2-5; the match to TRBD2 covers 11 bases. This CDR3 spans 18 amino acids. The V gene end was trimmed by 0 bases and the J gene end by 3 bases; junction bases not matched to a gene: 9. Germline CDR1 PRHDT, CDR2 FYEKMQ (reference sequence). This CDR3 reads CASSLGLGSGRAEETQYF. The CDR3, as DNA: TGTGCCAGCAGCTTAGGCCTTGGTAGCGGGAGGGCCGAAGAGACCCAGTACTTC. The full variable domain, in which reference TRBV13 and TRBJ2-5 provide the parts outside the CDR3, is AAGVIQSPRHLIKEKRETATLKCYPIPRHDTVYWYQQGPGQDPQFLISFYEKMQSDKGSIPDRFSAQQFSDYHSELNMSSLELGDSALYFCASSLGLGSGRAEETQYFGPGTRLLVL.

This clonotype was seen more than once but under ten times. The chain recombines TRBV7-8 with TRBJ1-2; D possibly corresponds to TRBD1 (6 bases). CDR1 and CDR2 from the germline V gene are SGHVS and FQNEAQ. V shed 5 bases and J shed 2 bases, with 9 bases lying between them. This CDR3 is built from 13 residues. CDR3 bases: TGTGCCAGCAGCGAGGACAGAAACTATGGCTACACCTTC. Translating gives CASSEDRNYGYTF.

This clonotype was seen repeatedly, ten times or more. The chain is built from TRBV7-2 and TRBJ2-1; D unresolved. This CDR3 has 14 residues. V was clipped by 1 base and J by 5 bases, with 9 bases between them. Germline V gene data show CDR1 as SGHTA and CDR2 as FQGNSA. The CDR3 region is CASSLETINNEQFF. In DNA, the CDR3 is TGTGCCAGCAGCTTAGAAACCATAAACAATGAGCAGTTCTTC.

In its sample, this clonotype was seen many times. V gene TRBV7-9 combines with J gene TRBJ2-3; the D gene is possibly TRBD2 (5 bases). Trimming removed 0 bases from V and 5 bases from J, with 18 bases in between. In germline, CDR1 is SEHNR, CDR2 FQNEAQ (reference sequence). The CDR3 extends over 17 amino acids. The DNA for the CDR3 is TGTGCCAGCAGCTTAGCGCGAGCCAACGAACGGGGAGATACGCAGTATTTT. Its protein is CASSLARANERGDTQYF.

Concerning this clonotype itself: This likely stems from a read error, as it lies one base from a far larger clone. The rearrangement joins TRBV12-3 or TRBV12-4 to TRBJ2-5, with 7 bases fitting TRBD1. This CDR3 comprises 13 residues. V was pared by 3 bases and J by 11 bases, with 9 bases of the junction left unmatched. CDR3 in amino acids: CASSLAGGSEQYF. The DNA of the CDR3 is TGTGCCAGCAGTTTGGCAGGGGGAAGTGAGCAGTACTTC.

This chain links TRBV10-3 with TRBJ1-1; D gene uncertain. CDR3 size: 13 residues. CDR1 is ENHRY, CDR2 SYGVKD, per germline. V lost 2 bases and J 1 base, leaving 5 bases between the germline ends. The DNA for the CDR3 is TGTGCCATCAGTGAGGGCAGGAACACTGAAGCTTTCTTT. This gives the protein CAISEGRNTEAFF.

There are many counts of this clonotype. The chain links TRBV6-2 or TRBV6-3 to TRBJ2-3; 7 nucleotides line up with TRBD2. Per the germline V gene, CDR1 is MNHEY and CDR2 is SVGEGT. This CDR3 contains 16 residues. V was pared by 4 bases and J by 0 bases, with 7 bases of the junction left unmatched. The CDR3 spells CASSFLLAPSTDTQYF. CDR3 in DNA: TGTGCCAGCAGTTTTCTACTAGCGCCGAGCACAGATACGCAGTATTTT.

The V gene is TRBV19, the J gene TRBJ2-2; TRBD1 aligns across 7 bases. CDR1 LNHDA and CDR2 SQIVND come from the germline V gene (reference sequence). The CDR3 runs to 14 residues. V was clipped by 10 bases and J by 3 bases; unmatched bases: 8. The CDR3 coding sequence is TGTGCCATCAAGACAGGGTCTTACACCGGGGAGCTGTTTTTT. Its protein product is CAIKTGSYTGELFF.